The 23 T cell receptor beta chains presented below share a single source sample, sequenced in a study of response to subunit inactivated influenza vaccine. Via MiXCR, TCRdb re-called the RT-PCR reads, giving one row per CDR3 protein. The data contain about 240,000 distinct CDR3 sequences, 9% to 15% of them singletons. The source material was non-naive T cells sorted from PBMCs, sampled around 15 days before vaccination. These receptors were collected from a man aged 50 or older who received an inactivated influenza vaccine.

CDR3 in DNA: TGTGCCAGCAGCCTAAGAGGGGTCTATGGCTACACCTTC. Its translation is CASSLRGVYGYTF. This chain uses TRBV3-1 with TRBJ1-2; D is possibly TRBD1 (5 bases). Trimming left V 4 bases short and J 4 bases short, with 10 bases between. The CDR3 extends over 13 amino acids. Looked up from germline, CDR1 is LGHDT and CDR2 is YNNKEL (reference sequence).

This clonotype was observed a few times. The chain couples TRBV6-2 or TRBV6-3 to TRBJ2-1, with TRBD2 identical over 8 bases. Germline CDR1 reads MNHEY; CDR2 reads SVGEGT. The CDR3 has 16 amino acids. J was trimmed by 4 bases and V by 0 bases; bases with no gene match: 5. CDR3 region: CASSYSRGGSYNEQFF. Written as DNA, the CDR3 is TGTGCCAGCAGTTACTCTCGCGGGGGGTCTTACAATGAGCAGTTCTTC.

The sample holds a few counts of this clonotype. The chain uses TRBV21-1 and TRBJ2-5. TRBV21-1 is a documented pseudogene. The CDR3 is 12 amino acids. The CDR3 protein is CASPRREETQYF. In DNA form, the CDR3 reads TGTGCCAGCCCTAGACGCGAAGAGACCCAGTACTTC.

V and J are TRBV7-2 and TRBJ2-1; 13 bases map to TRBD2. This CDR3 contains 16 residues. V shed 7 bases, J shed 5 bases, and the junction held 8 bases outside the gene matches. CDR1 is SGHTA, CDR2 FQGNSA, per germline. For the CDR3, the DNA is TGTGCCAGCACTCCTCCGGGACTAGCGGGAAACAATGAGCAGTTCTTC. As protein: CASTPPGLAGNNEQFF.

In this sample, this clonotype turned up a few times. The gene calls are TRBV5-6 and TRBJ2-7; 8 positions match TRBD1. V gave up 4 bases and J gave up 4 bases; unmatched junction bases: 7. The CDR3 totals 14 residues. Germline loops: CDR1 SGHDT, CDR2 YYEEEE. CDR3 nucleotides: TGTGCCAGCAGCCATATAACAGGGGGATACGAGCAGTACTTC. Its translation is CASSHITGGYEQYF.

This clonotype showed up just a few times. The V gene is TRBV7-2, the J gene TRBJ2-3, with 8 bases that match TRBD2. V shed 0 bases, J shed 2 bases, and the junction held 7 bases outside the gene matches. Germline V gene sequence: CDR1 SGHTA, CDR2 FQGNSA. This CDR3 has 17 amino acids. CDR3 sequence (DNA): TGTGCCAGCAGCTTAGCGTTAGGGACTAGTGACACAGATACGCAGTATTTT. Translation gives CASSLALGTSDTDTQYF. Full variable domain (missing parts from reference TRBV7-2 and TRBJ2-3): GAGVSQSPSNKVTEKGKDVELRCDPISGHTALYWYRQSLGQGLEFLIYFQGNSAPDKSGLPSDRFSAERTGGSVSTLTIQRTQQEDSAVYLCASSLALGTSDTDTQYFGPGTRLTVL.

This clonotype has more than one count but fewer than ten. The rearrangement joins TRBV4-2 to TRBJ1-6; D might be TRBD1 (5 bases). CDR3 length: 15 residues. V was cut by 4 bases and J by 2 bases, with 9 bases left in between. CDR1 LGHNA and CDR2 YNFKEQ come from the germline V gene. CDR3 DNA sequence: TGTGCCAGCAGCCGCCGGGGGACCTATAATTCACCCCTCCACTTT. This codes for CASSRRGTYNSPLHF.

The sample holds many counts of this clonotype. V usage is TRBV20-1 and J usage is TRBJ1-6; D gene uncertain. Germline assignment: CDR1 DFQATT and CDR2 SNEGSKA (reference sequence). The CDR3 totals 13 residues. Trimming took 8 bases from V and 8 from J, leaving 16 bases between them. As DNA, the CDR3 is TGCAGTTCCCCCTCCGGGTCGGATTCACCCCTCCACTTT. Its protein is CSSPSGSDSPLHF.

The CDR3 coding sequence is TGTGCCAGCAGTTTTGTGGGGGGGATCCAAGAGACCCAGTACTTC. Translation gives CASSFVGGIQETQYF. V gene TRBV6-5 combines with J gene TRBJ2-5; 7 bases are shared with TRBD2. Germline V gives CDR1 MNHEY, CDR2 SVGAGI. The CDR3 totals 15 residues. V shed 4 bases, J shed 1 base, and the junction held 6 bases outside the gene matches.

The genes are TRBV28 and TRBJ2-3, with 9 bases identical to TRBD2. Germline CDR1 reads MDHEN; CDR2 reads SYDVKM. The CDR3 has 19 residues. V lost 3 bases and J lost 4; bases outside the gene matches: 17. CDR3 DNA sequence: TGTGCCAGCAGTTTCGGCGGGGGGGGCGGCGGGAGAGGGTCAGATACGCAGTATTTT. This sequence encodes CASSFGGGGGGRGSDTQYF.

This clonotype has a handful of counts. This chain's CDR3 is CASSLAGTETYEQYF. The DNA of the CDR3 is TGTGCCAGCAGCTTAGCGGGGACGGAAACCTACGAGCAGTACTTC. This chain joins TRBV7-2 and TRBJ2-7, with D tentatively TRBD1 or TRBD2 (5 bases each). Germline V gives CDR1 SGHTA, CDR2 FQGNSA. This CDR3 region has 15 residues. Trimming took 0 bases from V and 2 from J, leaving 11 bases between them.

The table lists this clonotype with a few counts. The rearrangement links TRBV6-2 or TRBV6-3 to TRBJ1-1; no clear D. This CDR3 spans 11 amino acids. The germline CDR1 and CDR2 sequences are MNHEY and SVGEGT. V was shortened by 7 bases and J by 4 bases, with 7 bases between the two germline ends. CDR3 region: CASKGFTEAFF. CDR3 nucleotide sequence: TGTGCCAGCAAGGGATTCACTGAAGCTTTCTTT.

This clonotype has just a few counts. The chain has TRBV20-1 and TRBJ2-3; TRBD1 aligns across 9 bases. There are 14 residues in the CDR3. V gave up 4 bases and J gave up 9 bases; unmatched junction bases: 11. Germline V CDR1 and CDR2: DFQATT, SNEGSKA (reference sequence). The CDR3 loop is CSANRGPQTRTQYF. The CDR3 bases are TGCAGTGCTAACAGGGGGCCACAAACCAGGACGCAGTATTTT.

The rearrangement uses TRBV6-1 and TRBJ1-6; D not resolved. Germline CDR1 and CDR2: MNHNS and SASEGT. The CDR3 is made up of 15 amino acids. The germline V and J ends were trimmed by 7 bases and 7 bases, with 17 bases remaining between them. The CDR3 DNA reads TGTGCCAGCACCCTTCTTCCTCGGCGGAATTCACCCCTCCACTTT. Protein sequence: CASTLLPRRNSPLHF.

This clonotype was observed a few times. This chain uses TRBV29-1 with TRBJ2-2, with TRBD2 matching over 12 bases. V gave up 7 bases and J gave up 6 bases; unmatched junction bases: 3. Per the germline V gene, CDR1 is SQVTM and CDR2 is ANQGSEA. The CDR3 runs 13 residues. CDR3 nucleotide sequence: TGCAGCGCCCGACTAGCGGGGGCCGGGGAGCTGTTTTTT. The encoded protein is CSARLAGAGELFF.

Here the CDR3 DNA reads TGCGCCAGCAGCCAAAACCTAGCGGGAGGAACCCGGATAGAGACCCAGTACTTC. This sequence encodes CASSQNLAGGTRIETQYF. V and J are TRBV4-3 and TRBJ2-5; 11 bases are shared with TRBD2. The CDR3 extends over 18 amino acids. CDR1 and CDR2 (germline): LGHNA, YSLEER. The ends lost 2 bases at V and 4 bases at J; junction bases unmatched: 12.

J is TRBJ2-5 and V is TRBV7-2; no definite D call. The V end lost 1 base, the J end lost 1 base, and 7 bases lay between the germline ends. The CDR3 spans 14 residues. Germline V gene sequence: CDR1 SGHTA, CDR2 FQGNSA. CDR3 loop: CASSLEVFQETQYF. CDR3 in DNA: TGTGCCAGCAGCTTAGAGGTCTTCCAAGAGACCCAGTACTTC.

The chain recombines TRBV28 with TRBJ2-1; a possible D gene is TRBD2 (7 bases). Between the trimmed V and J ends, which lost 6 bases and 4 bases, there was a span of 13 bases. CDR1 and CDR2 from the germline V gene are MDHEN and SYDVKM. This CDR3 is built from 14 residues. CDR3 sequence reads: CASRFGGRYNEQFF. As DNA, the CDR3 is TGTGCCAGCAGGTTCGGGGGGCGGTACAATGAGCAGTTCTTC.

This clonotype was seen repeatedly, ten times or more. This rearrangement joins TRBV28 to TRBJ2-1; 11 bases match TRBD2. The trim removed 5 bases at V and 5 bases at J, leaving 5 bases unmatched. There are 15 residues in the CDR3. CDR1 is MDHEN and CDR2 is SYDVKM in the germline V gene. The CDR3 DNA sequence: TGTGCCAGCAGTCTTACTAGCGGGAGCCACAATGAGCAGTTCTTC. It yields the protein CASSLTSGSHNEQFF.

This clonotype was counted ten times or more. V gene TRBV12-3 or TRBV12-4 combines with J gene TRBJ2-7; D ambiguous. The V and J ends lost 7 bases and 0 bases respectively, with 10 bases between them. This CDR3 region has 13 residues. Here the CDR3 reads CASMGNYSYEQYF. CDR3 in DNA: TGTGCCAGCATGGGAAATTACTCCTACGAGCAGTACTTC.

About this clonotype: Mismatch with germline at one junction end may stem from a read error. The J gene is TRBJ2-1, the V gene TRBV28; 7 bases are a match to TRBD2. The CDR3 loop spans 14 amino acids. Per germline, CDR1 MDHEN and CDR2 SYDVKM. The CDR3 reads CACSFGQTGGEQFF. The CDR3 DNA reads TGTGCCTGCAGTTTTGGTCAAACGGGGGGTGAGCAGTTCTTC. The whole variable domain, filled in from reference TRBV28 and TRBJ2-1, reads DVKVTQSSRYLVKRTGEKVFLECVQDMDHENMFWYRQDPGLGLRLIYFSYDVKMKEKGDIPEGYSVSREKKERFSLILESASTNQTSMYLCACSFGQTGGEQFFGPGTRLTVL.

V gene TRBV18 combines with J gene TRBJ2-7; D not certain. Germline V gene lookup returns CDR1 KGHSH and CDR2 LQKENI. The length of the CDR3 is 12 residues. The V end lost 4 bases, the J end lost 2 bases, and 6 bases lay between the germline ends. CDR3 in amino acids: CASSQGPYEQYF. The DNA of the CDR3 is TGTGCCAGCTCACAGGGTCCCTACGAGCAGTACTTC.

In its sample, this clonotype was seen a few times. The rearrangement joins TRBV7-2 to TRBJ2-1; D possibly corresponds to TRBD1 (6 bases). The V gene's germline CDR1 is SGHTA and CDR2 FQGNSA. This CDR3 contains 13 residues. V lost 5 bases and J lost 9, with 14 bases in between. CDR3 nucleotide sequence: TGTGCCAGCAGCCCTGTGGGGGCGGGTGAGCAGTTCTTC. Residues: CASSPVGAGEQFF.